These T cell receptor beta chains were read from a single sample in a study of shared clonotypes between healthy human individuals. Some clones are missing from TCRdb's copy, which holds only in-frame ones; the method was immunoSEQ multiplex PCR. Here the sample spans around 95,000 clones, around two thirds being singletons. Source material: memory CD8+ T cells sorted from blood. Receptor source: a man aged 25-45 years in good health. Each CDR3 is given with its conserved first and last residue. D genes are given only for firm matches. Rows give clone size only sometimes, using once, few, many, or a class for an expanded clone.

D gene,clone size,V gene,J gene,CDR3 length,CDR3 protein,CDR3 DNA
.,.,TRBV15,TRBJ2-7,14,CATSRGAIGSKQYF,TGTGCCACCAGCAGAGGGGCTATAGGGAGTAAGCAGTACTTC
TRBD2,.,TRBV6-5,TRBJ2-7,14,CASSYSLAGYEQYF,TGTGCCAGCAGTTACTCACTAGCGGGTTACGAGCAGTACTTC
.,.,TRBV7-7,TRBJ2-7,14,CASSLEGPGYEQYF,TGTGCCAGCAGCTTAGAGGGCCCGGGGTACGAGCAGTACTTC
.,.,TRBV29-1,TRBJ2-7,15,CSVEGVGAHSYEQYF,TGCAGCGTTGAAGGTGTAGGAGCTCATTCCTACGAGCAGTACTTC
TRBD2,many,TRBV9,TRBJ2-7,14,CASTPGGTNDEQYF,TGTGCCAGCACCCCGGGGGGGACCAATGACGAGCAGTACTTC
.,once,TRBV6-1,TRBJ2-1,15,CASSEFTVAYNEQFF,TGTGCCAGCAGTGAATTTACTGTAGCCTACAATGAGCAGTTCTTC
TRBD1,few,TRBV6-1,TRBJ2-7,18,CASSELSPGQGPYYEQYF,TGTGCCAGCAGTGAACTGTCTCCGGGACAGGGTCCCTATTACGAGCAGTACTTC
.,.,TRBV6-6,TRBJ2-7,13,CASRISQEYEQYF,TGTGCCAGCAGAATCAGCCAAGAGTACGAGCAGTACTTC
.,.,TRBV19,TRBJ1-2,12,CASSIKAYGYTF,TGTGCCAGTAGTATAAAGGCCTATGGCTACACCTTC
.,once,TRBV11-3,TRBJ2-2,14,CASSFGPNTGELFF,TGTGCCAGCAGCTTTGGTCCTAACACCGGGGAGCTGTTTTTT
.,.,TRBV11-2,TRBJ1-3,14,CASSLVLSGNTIYF,TGTGCCAGCAGCTTAGTCCTCTCTGGAAACACCATATATTTT
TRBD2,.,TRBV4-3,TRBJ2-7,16,CASSQDHLAGAGEQYF,TGCGCCAGCAGCCAAGATCATCTAGCGGGAGCTGGCGAGCAGTACTTC
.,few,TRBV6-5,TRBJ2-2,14,CASSSDGNTGELFF,TGTGCCAGCAGCTCGGACGGGAACACCGGGGAGCTGTTTTTT
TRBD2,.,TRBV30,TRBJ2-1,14,CAGSGTSLADEQFF,TGTGCCGGATCCGGGACTAGCCTCGCAGATGAGCAGTTCTTC
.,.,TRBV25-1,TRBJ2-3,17,CASSESEGTPHTDTQYF,TGTGCCAGCAGTGAATCCGAGGGGACCCCGCACACAGATACGCAGTATTTT
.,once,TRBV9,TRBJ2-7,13,CASSVASAYEQYF,TGTGCCAGCAGCGTAGCTAGTGCCTACGAGCAGTACTTC
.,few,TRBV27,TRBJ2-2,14,CASSPRGLTGELFF,TGTGCCAGCAGCCCCCGGGGTTTGACCGGGGAGCTGTTTTTT
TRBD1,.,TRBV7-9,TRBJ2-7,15,CASSPGQGYRYEQYF,TGTGCCAGCAGTCCGGGACAGGGGTATCGCTACGAGCAGTACTTC
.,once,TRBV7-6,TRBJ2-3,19,CASSLKSLGGPLGTDTQYF,TGTGCCAGCAGCTTAAAGTCGTTGGGCGGGCCACTTGGAACAGATACGCAGTATTTT
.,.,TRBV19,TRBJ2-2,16,CASSIPSGHGIEELFF,TGTGCCAGTAGTATCCCCTCTGGACACGGAATCGAGGAGCTGTTTTTT
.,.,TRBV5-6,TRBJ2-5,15,CASSRVGIATETQYF,TGTGCCAGCAGCCGCGTGGGGATCGCTACGGAGACCCAGTACTTC
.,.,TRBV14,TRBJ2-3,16,CASSQRNHFSTDTQYF,TGTGCCAGCAGCCAACGGAACCATTTCAGCACAGATACGCAGTATTTT
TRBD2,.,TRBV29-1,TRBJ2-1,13,CSVTSGTYNEQFF,TGCAGCGTTACTAGCGGTACCTACAATGAGCAGTTCTTC